This T cell receptor beta chain was documented in a study of human T cells and chemical hapten exposure. Study-level information: TCR yields differed between samples (mainly from small differences in pooled library volume).

As to time point: pre-sensitization, week 0. Indicated treatment: therapeutic diphenylcyclopropenone sensitization with weekly scalp DPC. TCRdb used MiXCR to reprocess the RACE reads, holding one entry per CDR3 protein. The sample contains approximately 80,000 distinct CDR3 sequences, approximately 15% of which appear only once. CDR1 is LGHNA, CDR2 YNFKEQ, per germline. V shed 1 base and J 4 bases; nucleotides not matched to a gene: 5. This CDR3 is built from 16 residues. The sequences come from whole blood, collected in connection with sensitization to the hapten diphenylcyclopropenone (DPC). The chain carries TRBV4-2 and TRBJ1-1; 11 positions match TRBD1. The sequence was collected from a woman in her forties or fifties with alopecia areata. Some clones in this sample may be carry-over from other donors' samples. CDR3 loop: CASSQARDRGITEAFF. DNA of the CDR3: TGTGCCAGCAGCCAAGCTAGGGACAGGGGGATCACTGAAGCTTTCTTT.